This T cell receptor beta chain comes out of a study of blood T cell repertoires in COVID-19. Study information: Sites across the United States, Italy and Spain contributed samples from acute and convalescent COVID-19. Nucleic acid was either cDNA or gDNA, and it came from T cells, B-cell-depleted T cells, or PBMCs.

In the original analysis: Scientists estimated how many nucleated cells there were by amplifying reference gene primers. Clones were read by immunoSEQ multiplex PCR, and TCRdb kept only the in-frame ones, dropping some. V, J and clone size reflect that table, while D and trimming were determined from the DNA. The sample holds hundreds of thousands of clones, more than 85% seen once. V trimming: 4 bases; J trimming: 7 bases; junction bases outside the gene matches: 19. CDR1 and CDR2 from the germline V gene are SGHRS and YFSETQ. There are 19 residues in the CDR3. The rearrangement links TRBV5-1 to TRBJ2-2; 10 nucleotides line up with TRBD2. Sample: peripheral blood. The TCR originated in a man between 70 and 80 years old with acute or convalescent COVID-19. The CDR3 bases are TGCGCCAGCAGCCGCGGAGCACTAGCGGGGACGGGATATGGCGGGGAGCTGTTTTTT. This codes for CASSRGALAGTGYGGELFF.